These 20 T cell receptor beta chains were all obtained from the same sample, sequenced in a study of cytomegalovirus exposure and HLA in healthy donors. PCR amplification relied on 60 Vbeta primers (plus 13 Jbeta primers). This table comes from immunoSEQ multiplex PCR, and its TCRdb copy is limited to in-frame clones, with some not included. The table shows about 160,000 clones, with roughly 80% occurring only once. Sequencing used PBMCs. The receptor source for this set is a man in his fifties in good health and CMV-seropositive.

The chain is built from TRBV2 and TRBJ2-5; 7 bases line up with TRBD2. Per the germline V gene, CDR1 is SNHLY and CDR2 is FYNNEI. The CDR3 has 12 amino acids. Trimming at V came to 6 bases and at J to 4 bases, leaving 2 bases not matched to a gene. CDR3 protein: CASRERGETQYF. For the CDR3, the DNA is TGTGCCAGCAGAGAGCGGGGAGAGACCCAGTACTTC.

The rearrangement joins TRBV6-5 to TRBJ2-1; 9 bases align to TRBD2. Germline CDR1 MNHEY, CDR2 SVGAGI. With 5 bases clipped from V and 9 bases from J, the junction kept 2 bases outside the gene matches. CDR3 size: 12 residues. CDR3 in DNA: TGTGCCAGCAGTAATAGCGGGGGTGAGCAGTTCTTC. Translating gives CASSNSGGEQFF.

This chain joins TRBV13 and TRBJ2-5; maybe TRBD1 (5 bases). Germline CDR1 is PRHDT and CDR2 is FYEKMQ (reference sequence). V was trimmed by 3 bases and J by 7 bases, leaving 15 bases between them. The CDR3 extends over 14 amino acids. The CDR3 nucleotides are TGTGCCAGCAGCTTGGGCAGCTACCAGGGGACCCAGTACTTC. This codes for CASSLGSYQGTQYF.

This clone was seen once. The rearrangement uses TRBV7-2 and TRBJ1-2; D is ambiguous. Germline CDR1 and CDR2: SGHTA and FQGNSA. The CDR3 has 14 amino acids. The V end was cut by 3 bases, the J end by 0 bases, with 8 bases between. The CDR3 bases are TGTGCCAGCAGCTTCGGGTGGTCTAACTATGGCTACACCTTC. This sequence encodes CASSFGWSNYGYTF.

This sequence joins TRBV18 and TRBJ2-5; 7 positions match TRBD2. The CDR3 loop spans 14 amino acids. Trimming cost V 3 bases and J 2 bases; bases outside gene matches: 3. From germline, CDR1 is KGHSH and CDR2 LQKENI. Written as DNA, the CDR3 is TGTGCCAGCTCACCCCGGACTAGGCAAGAGACCCAGTACTTC. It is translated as CASSPRTRQETQYF.

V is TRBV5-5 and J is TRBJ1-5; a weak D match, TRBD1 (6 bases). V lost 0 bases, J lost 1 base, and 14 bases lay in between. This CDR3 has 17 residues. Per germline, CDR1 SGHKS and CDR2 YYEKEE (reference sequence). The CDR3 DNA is TGTGCCAGCAGCTTGGGGGGGGGCAGGGGAAGCAATCAGCCCCAGCATTTT. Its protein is CASSLGGGRGSNQPQHF.

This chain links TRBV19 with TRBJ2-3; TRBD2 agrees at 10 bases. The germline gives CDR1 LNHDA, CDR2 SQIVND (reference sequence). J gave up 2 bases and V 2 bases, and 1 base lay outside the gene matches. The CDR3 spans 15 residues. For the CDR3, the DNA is TGTGCCAGTAGTATACTAGCGGGGGTCACAGATACGCAGTATTTT. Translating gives CASSILAGVTDTQYF.

In DNA, the CDR3 is TGTGCCAGCAGCGTAGACGGGATCGCGAACACTGAAGCTTTCTTT. Translation gives CASSVDGIANTEAFF. The chain employs TRBV9 and TRBJ1-1; D ambiguous. Germline loops: CDR1 SGDLS, CDR2 YYNGEE. Deletions cut 0 bases from V and 1 base from J, with 10 bases between. This CDR3 comprises 15 residues. The variable domain in full, with the rest retrieved from reference TRBV9 and TRBJ1-1, is DSGVTQTPKHLITATGQRVTLRCSPRSGDLSVYWYQQSLDQGLQFLIQYYNGEERAKGNILERFSAQQFPDLHSELNLSSLELGDSALYFCASSVDGIANTEAFFGQGTRLTVV.

The DNA for the CDR3 is TGTGCCAGCAGTCCCCGAGGAAGGCAGGGGAGGGTCCAAGAGACCCAGTACTTC. Translation: CASSPRGRQGRVQETQYF. V gene TRBV28 combines with J gene TRBJ2-5; maybe TRBD2 (7 bases). Germline CDR1 and CDR2: MDHEN and SYDVKM. This CDR3 has 18 residues. With 5 bases removed from V and 1 base from J, the gap between germline ends came to 23 bases.

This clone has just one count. The CDR3 protein is CASSSSLSLGETQYF. The CDR3 DNA sequence: TGCGCCAGCAGCAGCTCCCTTAGTCTCGGAGAGACCCAGTACTTC. The chain carries TRBV5-1 and TRBJ2-5; D gene ambiguous. V was trimmed by 4 bases and J by 4 bases, leaving 17 bases between them. The CDR3 spans 15 residues. Germline V CDR1 and CDR2: SGHRS, YFSETQ.

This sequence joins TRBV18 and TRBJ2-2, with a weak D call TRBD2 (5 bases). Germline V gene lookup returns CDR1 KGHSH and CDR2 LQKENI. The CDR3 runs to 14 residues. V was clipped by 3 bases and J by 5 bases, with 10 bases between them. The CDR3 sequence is CASSPLRETGELFF. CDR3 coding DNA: TGTGCCAGCTCACCCCTGAGGGAAACCGGGGAGCTGTTTTTT.

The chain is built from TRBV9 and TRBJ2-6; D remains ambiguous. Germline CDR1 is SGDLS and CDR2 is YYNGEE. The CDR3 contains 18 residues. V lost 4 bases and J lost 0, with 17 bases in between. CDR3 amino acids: CASSPSTRPSSGANVLTF. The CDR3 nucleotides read TGTGCCAGCAGCCCATCCACGCGGCCCAGCTCTGGGGCCAACGTCCTGACTTTC.

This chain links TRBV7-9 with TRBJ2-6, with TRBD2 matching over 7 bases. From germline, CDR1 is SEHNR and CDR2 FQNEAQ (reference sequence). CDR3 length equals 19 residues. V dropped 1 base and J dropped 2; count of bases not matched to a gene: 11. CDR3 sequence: CASSLGRRGINTGANVLTF. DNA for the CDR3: TGTGCCAGCAGCTTAGGTAGGCGGGGGATCAACACTGGGGCCAACGTCCTGACTTTC. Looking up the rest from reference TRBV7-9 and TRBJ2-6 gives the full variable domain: DTGVSQNPRHKITKRGQNVTFRCDPISEHNRLYWYRQTLGQGPEFLTYFQNEAQLEKSRLLSDRFSAERPKGSFSTLEIQRTEQGDSAMYLCASSLGRRGINTGANVLTFGAGSRLTVL.

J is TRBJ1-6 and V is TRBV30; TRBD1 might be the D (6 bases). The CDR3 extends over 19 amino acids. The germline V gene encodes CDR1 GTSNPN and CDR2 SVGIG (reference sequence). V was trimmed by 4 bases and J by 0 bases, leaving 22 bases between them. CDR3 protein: CAWKPRDIGNYSYNSPLHF. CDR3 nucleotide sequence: TGTGCCTGGAAACCCCGGGACATAGGAAACTACTCCTATAATTCACCCCTCCACTTT.

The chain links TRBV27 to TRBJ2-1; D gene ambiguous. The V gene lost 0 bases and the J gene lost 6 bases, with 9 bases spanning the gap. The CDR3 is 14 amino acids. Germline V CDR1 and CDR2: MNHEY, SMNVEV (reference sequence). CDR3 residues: CASSLSEFLNEQFF. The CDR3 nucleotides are TGTGCCAGCAGTTTATCGGAGTTTCTCAATGAGCAGTTCTTC.

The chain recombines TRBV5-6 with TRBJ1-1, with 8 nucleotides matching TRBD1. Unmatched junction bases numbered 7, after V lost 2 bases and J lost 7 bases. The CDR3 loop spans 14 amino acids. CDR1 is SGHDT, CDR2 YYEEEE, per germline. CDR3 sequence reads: CASSLLDRVSEAFF. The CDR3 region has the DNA TGTGCCAGCAGCTTATTGGACAGGGTCAGTGAAGCTTTCTTT.

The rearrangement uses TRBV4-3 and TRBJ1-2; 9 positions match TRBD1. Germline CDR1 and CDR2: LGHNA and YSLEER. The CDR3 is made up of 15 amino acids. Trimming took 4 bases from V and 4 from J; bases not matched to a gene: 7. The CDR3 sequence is CASSPTSQGAYGYTF. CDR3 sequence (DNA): TGCGCCAGCAGCCCTACTTCACAGGGGGCCTATGGCTACACCTTC.

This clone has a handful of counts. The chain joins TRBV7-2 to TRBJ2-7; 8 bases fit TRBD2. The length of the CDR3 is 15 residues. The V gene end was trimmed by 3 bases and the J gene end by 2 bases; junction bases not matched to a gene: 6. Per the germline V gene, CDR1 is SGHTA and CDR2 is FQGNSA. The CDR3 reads CASSLERGGTYEQYF. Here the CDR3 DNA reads TGTGCCAGCAGCTTGGAACGGGGGGGGACCTACGAGCAGTACTTC.

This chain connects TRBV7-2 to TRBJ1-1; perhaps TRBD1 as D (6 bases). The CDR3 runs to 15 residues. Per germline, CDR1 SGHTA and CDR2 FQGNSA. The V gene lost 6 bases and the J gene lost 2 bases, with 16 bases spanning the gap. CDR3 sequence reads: CASSLGRGGNTEAFF. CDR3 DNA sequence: TGTGCCAGCAGTTTGGGCCGGGGGGGCAACACTGAAGCTTTCTTT.

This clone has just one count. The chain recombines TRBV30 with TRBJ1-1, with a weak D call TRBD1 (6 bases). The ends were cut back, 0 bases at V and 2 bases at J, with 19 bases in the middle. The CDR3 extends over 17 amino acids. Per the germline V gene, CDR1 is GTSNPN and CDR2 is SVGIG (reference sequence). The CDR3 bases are TGTGCCTGGAGTGTACTCGGGGGGGCCGTGGCCAACACTGAAGCTTTCTTT. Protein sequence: CAWSVLGGAVANTEAFF.